This T cell receptor (beta chain) was recovered during a study of blood T cell repertoires in COVID-19. Across the whole study: Italy, Spain and the United States were the sources of the convalescent and acute COVID-19 samples. PBMCs, B-cell-depleted T cells, or T cells were the source of the cDNA or gDNA that made up the material.

In the authors' methods: The assay estimated nucleated cells by amplifying reference gene primers. Clones were sequenced by immunoSEQ multiplex PCR, and TCRdb holds only the in-frame ones, with some missing. For V, J and clone size, that table is used; D and trimming come from the DNA. In the table there are just under 45,000 clones, approximately 89% of which are singletons. Source material: peripheral blood. The receptor comes from a woman aged 40-49 years with acute or convalescent COVID-19.

In DNA, the CDR3 is TGTGCCAGCTCACCATCGGGACAAGCTGATGGCTACACCTTC. It encodes CASSPSGQADGYTF. The chain links TRBV18 to TRBJ1-2; D is possibly TRBD1 (6 bases). Germline CDR1 KGHSH, CDR2 LQKENI. This CDR3 spans 14 amino acids. Trimming stripped 2 bases from V and 6 bases from J, with 13 bases between. The whole variable domain, remainder taken from reference TRBV18 and TRBJ1-2, is NAGVMQNPRHLVRRRGQEARLRCSPMKGHSHVYWYRQLPEEGLKFMVYLQKENIIDESGMPKERFSAEFPKEGPSILRIQQVVRGDSAAYFCASSPSGQADGYTFGSGTRLTVV.